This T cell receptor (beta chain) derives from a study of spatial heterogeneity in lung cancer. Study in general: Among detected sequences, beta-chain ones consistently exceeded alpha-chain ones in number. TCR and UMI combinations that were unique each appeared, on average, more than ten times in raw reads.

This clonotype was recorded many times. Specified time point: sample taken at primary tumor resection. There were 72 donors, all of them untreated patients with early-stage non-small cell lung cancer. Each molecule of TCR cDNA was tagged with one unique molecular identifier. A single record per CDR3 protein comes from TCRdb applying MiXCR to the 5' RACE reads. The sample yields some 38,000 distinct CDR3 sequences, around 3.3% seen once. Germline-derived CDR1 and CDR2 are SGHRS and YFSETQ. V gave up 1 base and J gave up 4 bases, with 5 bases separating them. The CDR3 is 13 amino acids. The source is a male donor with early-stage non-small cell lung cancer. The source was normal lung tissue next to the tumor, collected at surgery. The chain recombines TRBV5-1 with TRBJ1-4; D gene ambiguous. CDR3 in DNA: TGCGCCAGCAGCTTGCATCTTAATGAAAAACTGTTTTTT. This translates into CASSLHLNEKLFF. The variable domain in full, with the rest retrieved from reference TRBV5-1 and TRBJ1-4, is KAGVTQTPRYLIKTRGQQVTLSCSPISGHRSVSWYQQTPGQGLQFLFEYFSETQRNKGNFPGRFSGRQFSNSRSEMNVSTLELGDSALYLCASSLHLNEKLFFGSGTQLSVL.